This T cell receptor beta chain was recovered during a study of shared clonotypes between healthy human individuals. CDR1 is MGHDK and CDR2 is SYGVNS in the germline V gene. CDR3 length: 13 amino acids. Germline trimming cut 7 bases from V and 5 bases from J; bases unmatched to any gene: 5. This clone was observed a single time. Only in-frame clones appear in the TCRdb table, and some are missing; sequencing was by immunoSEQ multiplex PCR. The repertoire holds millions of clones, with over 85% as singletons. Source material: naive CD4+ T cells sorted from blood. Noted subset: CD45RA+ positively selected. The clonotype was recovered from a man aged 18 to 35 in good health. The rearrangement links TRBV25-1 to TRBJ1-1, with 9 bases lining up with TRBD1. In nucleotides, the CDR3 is TGTGCCAGCACCGGGACAGGGAATACTGAAGCTTTCTTT. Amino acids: CASTGTGNTEAFF.